These 10 T cell receptor beta chains came from one sample sequenced in a study of T cells in Graves' hyperthyroidism and ophthalmopathy. Amplification yielded TCR beta CDR3 regions, with RNA transcripts as the source. HTBI primers drove first-round RT-PCR of the TCR CDR3. Each CDR3 protein gets one entry after TCRdb re-called the multiplex PCR reads with MiXCR. The sample carries about 840,000 distinct CDR3 sequences, roughly 40% recorded once. Sequencing was done on a sample of blood. These receptors all come from a man younger than 35 with Graves' hyperthyroidism.

Ten or more counts support this clonotype. This chain links TRBV9 with TRBJ2-7; 8 bases fit TRBD1. The CDR3 is made up of 14 amino acids. J was trimmed by 2 bases and V by 3 bases; bases with no gene match: 4. Germline CDR1 is SGDLS and CDR2 is YYNGEE. The CDR3 DNA reads as TGTGCCAGCAGCGGCGGGACAGGTACCTACGAGCAGTACTTC. Protein product: CASSGGTGTYEQYF.

This chain joins TRBV5-1 and TRBJ1-1; TRBD1 is a possible D gene (6 bases). This CDR3 has 15 residues. Germline V CDR1 and CDR2: SGHRS, YFSETQ. The V end lost 0 bases, the J end lost 8 bases, and 17 bases lay between the germline ends. CDR3 region: CASSLADGGVEEAFF. CDR3 sequence (DNA): TGCGCCAGCAGCTTGGCCGATGGGGGCGTAGAAGAAGCTTTCTTT.

A few counts support this clonotype. An end of the junction does not agree with germline; a read error may underlie this. The chain combines TRBV20-1 with TRBJ2-5, with a tentative D call TRBD2 (5 bases). CDR1 DFQATT and CDR2 SNEGSKA come from the germline V gene (reference sequence). The CDR3 length is 11 residues. Written as DNA, the CDR3 is TGCAGTGCTAGGAGCGGAGAGGCCCAGTACTTC. Translating gives CSARSGEAQYF.

A note on this clonotype: Germline and junction disagree at one end, which may indicate a read error. The genes are TRBV7-9 and TRBJ1-2; 7 positions agree with TRBD1. CDR3 length equals 15 residues. Looked up from germline, CDR1 is SEHNR and CDR2 is FQNEAQ (reference sequence). CDR3 in DNA: TGTGCCACCAGCAGCTCGGGACAGCTTAACTATGGCTACACCTTC. Translated, it gives CATSSSGQLNYGYTF.

The chain joins TRBV6-1 to TRBJ1-4; a possible D gene is TRBD1 (6 bases). The germline gives CDR1 MNHNS, CDR2 SASEGT. V was clipped by 6 bases and J by 4 bases, with 9 bases between them. The CDR3 totals 13 residues. The CDR3 sequence is CASSGQFNEKLFF. In DNA form, the CDR3 reads TGTGCCAGCAGCGGACAGTTTAATGAAAAACTGTTTTTT.

About this clonotype itself: A much larger clone differs from this one at a single base, so this may be a read error. V and J are TRBV29-1 and TRBJ2-7; 7 positions agree with TRBD2. This CDR3 is built from 13 residues. Germline-derived CDR1 and CDR2 are SQVTM and ANQGSEA. The CDR3, as DNA: TGCAGCGTTGTTGGCGGGAGCTCCCACGAGCAGTACTTC. Encoded protein: CSVVGGSSHEQYF.

The V gene is TRBV14, the J gene TRBJ2-2; D gene ambiguous. Per germline, CDR1 SGHDN and CDR2 FVKESK. The CDR3 covers 13 residues. V was pared by 4 bases and J by 7 bases, with 10 bases between. CDR3 in DNA: TGTGCCAGCAGCCTGGACCTTATCGGGGAGCTGTTTTTT. The encoded protein is CASSLDLIGELFF.

The rearrangement links TRBV9 to TRBJ1-6; the D gene is possibly TRBD1 (5 bases). Germline V gene sequence: CDR1 SGDLS, CDR2 YYNGEE. Trimming pared 0 bases from V and 0 bases from J, leaving 16 bases between. This CDR3 is 19 amino acids long. In DNA, the CDR3 is TGTGCCAGCAGCGTAGTGTGGGGGACGGAAGACTCCTATAATTCACCCCTCCACTTT. Protein sequence: CASSVVWGTEDSYNSPLHF.

The rearrangement uses TRBV9 and TRBJ1-3, with TRBD1 matching over 8 bases. CDR1 and CDR2 from the germline V gene are SGDLS and YYNGEE. There are 16 residues in the CDR3. J gave up 2 bases and V 0 bases, and 4 bases lay outside the gene matches. The chain's CDR3 is CASSVGTGLAGNTIYF. CDR3 nucleotide sequence: TGTGCCAGCAGCGTAGGGACAGGGCTGGCTGGAAACACCATATATTTT.

J is TRBJ2-5 and V is TRBV29-1, with 12 positions matching TRBD2. The germline V gene encodes CDR1 SQVTM and CDR2 ANQGSEA. There are 13 residues in the CDR3. As DNA, the CDR3 is TGCAGTCGACTAGCGGGAGTAGTAGAGACCCAGTACTTC. Protein: CSRLAGVVETQYF.